These T cell receptor beta chains were read from a single sample in a study of monozygotic twins with inflammatory bowel disease. TCRdb re-called the 5' RACE reads and catalogs CDR3 proteins one per entry, DNA excluded. This table lists a few hundred thousand distinct CDR3 sequences. The sequencing input was blood. These receptors were collected from a human donor with ulcerative colitis or Crohn's disease, or a healthy co-twin of an affected twin (not recorded which). Each CDR3 is given with its conserved first and last residue.

v_call: TRBV5-1; j_call: TRBJ2-2; cdr3_aa: CASRTAPQVTGELFF
v_call: TRBV14; j_call: TRBJ2-7; cdr3_aa: CASSQVSVPATGENCF
v_call: TRBV12-3/TRBV12-4; j_call: TRBJ2-7; cdr3_aa: CASSHYTDSSEQYF
v_call: TRBV30; j_call: TRBJ2-1; cdr3_aa: CAWDISYNEQFF
v_call: TRBV18; j_call: TRBJ1-1; cdr3_aa: CASSPRRDLSTSLETEAFF
v_call: TRBV5-6; j_call: TRBJ2-2; cdr3_aa: CASSLDPGELFF
v_call: TRBV6-1; j_call: TRBJ1-4; cdr3_aa: CASSEDPNEKLFF
v_call: TRBV7-2; j_call: TRBJ2-1; cdr3_aa: CASSLDYREVFF
v_call: TRBV4-2; j_call: TRBJ1-4; cdr3_aa: CASSQADSYNEKLFF
v_call: TRBV24-1; j_call: TRBJ1-2; cdr3_aa: CATSDLYGAYGYTF
v_call: TRBV18; j_call: TRBJ1-2; cdr3_aa: CASSPTSTQAGRNYGYTF
v_call: TRBV7-9; j_call: TRBJ2-2; cdr3_aa: CASSSDVGELFF
v_call: TRBV20-1; j_call: TRBJ2-3; cdr3_aa: CSAQPGTGTDTQYF
v_call: TRBV5-1; j_call: TRBJ2-1; cdr3_aa: CASSLRPGTGSSYNEQFF
v_call: TRBV5-1; j_call: TRBJ2-7; cdr3_aa: CASSLAGRTVDEQYF
v_call: TRBV10-3; j_call: TRBJ2-7; cdr3_aa: CAISETGGSSYEQYF
v_call: TRBV7-9; j_call: TRBJ1-1; cdr3_aa: CASSPQVLGTEAFF
v_call: TRBV7-9; j_call: TRBJ2-7; cdr3_aa: CASSSRVYEQYF
v_call: TRBV12-3/TRBV12-4; j_call: TRBJ1-4; cdr3_aa: CASRAGTGHEKLFF
v_call: TRBV7-9; j_call: TRBJ1-1; cdr3_aa: CASSPGWNTEAFF
v_call: TRBV7-3; j_call: TRBJ1-1; cdr3_aa: CASSIKGVTEAFF
v_call: TRBV11-2; j_call: TRBJ2-4; cdr3_aa: CASCGGQGAKNIQYF
v_call: TRBV4-2; j_call: TRBJ1-2; cdr3_aa: CASSQERTAYGYTF
v_call: TRBV29-1; j_call: TRBJ2-2; cdr3_aa: CSVVRDTGELFF
v_call: TRBV12-3/TRBV12-4; j_call: TRBJ1-1; cdr3_aa: CASRFGGTEAFF
v_call: TRBV9; j_call: TRBJ1-1; cdr3_aa: CASSVEGAVSTEAFF
v_call: TRBV5-1; j_call: TRBJ1-1; cdr3_aa: CASSPKTVTPVMNTEAFF
v_call: TRBV25-1; j_call: TRBJ2-1; cdr3_aa: CASSHTTSGGQYYNEQFF
v_call: TRBV4-1; j_call: TRBJ1-6; cdr3_aa: CASSQDTRQDSPLPLHF
v_call: TRBV20-1; j_call: TRBJ1-6; cdr3_aa: CSASRYVPDNSPLHF
v_call: TRBV2; j_call: TRBJ2-5; cdr3_aa: CASSRLGETQYF
v_call: TRBV6-1; j_call: TRBJ2-3; cdr3_aa: CASSEGGLFNTDTQYF
v_call: TRBV7-6; j_call: TRBJ2-7; cdr3_aa: CASSKRTGAGDYEQYF
v_call: TRBV12-5; j_call: TRBJ2-7; cdr3_aa: CASSGQGIAYEQYF
v_call: TRBV7-2; j_call: TRBJ2-5; cdr3_aa: CASSLESQWETQYF
v_call: TRBV18; j_call: TRBJ2-1; cdr3_aa: CADSISKTYNEQFF
v_call: TRBV6-5; j_call: TRBJ1-1; cdr3_aa: CASSWDRVDTEAFF
v_call: TRBV6-5; j_call: TRBJ2-7; cdr3_aa: CASSYREGAHSYEQYF
v_call: TRBV27; j_call: TRBJ1-2; cdr3_aa: CASSSGPNYGYTF
v_call: TRBV2; j_call: TRBJ1-5; cdr3_aa: CASSEEDRDFNQPQHF
v_call: TRBV7-2; j_call: TRBJ1-1; cdr3_aa: CASSLGWGSRDTEAFF
v_call: TRBV25-1; j_call: TRBJ1-4; cdr3_aa: CASSEPRRGLDEKLFF
v_call: TRBV28; j_call: TRBJ2-3; cdr3_aa: CASELGAGVTDTQYF
v_call: TRBV9; j_call: TRBJ2-7; cdr3_aa: CASSEEGTSSYEQYF
v_call: TRBV4-1; j_call: TRBJ2-3; cdr3_aa: CASSHFPPTGGSADTQYF
v_call: TRBV5-1; j_call: TRBJ2-4; cdr3_aa: CASSSQSTKNIQYF
v_call: TRBV29-1; j_call: TRBJ2-1; cdr3_aa: CSVERVAEYNEQFF
v_call: TRBV20-1; j_call: TRBJ2-7; cdr3_aa: CSARDGNSYEQYF
v_call: TRBV5-1; j_call: TRBJ1-1; cdr3_aa: CASRGPGQGNTEAFF
v_call: TRBV30; j_call: TRBJ2-2; cdr3_aa: CAWRGLGQENTGELFF
v_call: TRBV4-2; j_call: TRBJ1-1; cdr3_aa: CASSLRPPVDRGGMNTEAFF
v_call: TRBV7-9; j_call: TRBJ1-4; cdr3_aa: CASSAYRGELFF
v_call: TRBV20-1; j_call: TRBJ1-4; cdr3_aa: CSVTDNEKLFF
v_call: TRBV12-3/TRBV12-4; j_call: TRBJ2-7; cdr3_aa: CASSFTAGSYEQYF
v_call: TRBV15; j_call: TRBJ1-2; cdr3_aa: CATSVGGPSVLYTF
v_call: TRBV18; j_call: TRBJ2-6; cdr3_aa: CASSPPNILRSSGANVLTF
v_call: TRBV30; j_call: TRBJ1-2; cdr3_aa: CAWRAGDRGSYGNTF